The next 25 T cell receptor beta chains were all read from a single sample in a study of tissue T cells after allogeneic stem cell transplantation. Steroid-refractory graft-versus-host disease after allogeneic hematopoietic cell transplant qualified adults for prospective research-autopsy enrollment. Measured with immunoSEQ multiplex PCR; TCRdb has only the in-frame clones, and not every one. The sample holds some 2,500 clones, about two thirds seen once. The material was colon tissue, obtained at autopsy. All receptors come from a male patient aged 60 or over with steroid-refractory graft-versus-host disease after an allogeneic stem cell transplant. Some T cells may trace back to the graft donor.

V is TRBV5-1 and J is TRBJ2-7; TRBD2 matches 8 bases. The CDR3 consists of 14 residues. Per germline, CDR1 SGHRS and CDR2 YFSETQ. J gave up 2 bases and V 7 bases, and 8 bases lay outside the gene matches. CDR3 sequence reads: CASRSGTSAYEQYF. The CDR3 DNA reads as TGCGCCAGCCGTTCCGGGACTAGTGCCTACGAGCAGTACTTC.

This clone was recorded a few times. The rearrangement joins TRBV19 to TRBJ1-6; D might be TRBD1 (5 bases). CDR3 length: 16 residues. Germline CDR1 and CDR2: LNHDA and SQIVND (reference sequence). With 0 bases removed from V and 5 bases from J, the gap between germline ends came to 11 bases. The CDR3 sequence is CASSIDLTGNNSPLHF. The CDR3 nucleotides read TGTGCCAGTAGTATAGATCTTACAGGAAATAATTCACCCCTCCACTTT.

The chain combines TRBV28 with TRBJ1-1; 8 bases align to TRBD1. The ends lost 2 bases at V and 4 bases at J; junction bases unmatched: 6. Germline V gene lookup returns CDR1 MDHEN and CDR2 SYDVKM. The CDR3 contains 15 residues. The CDR3 loop reads CASSLAGGWGTEAFF. The CDR3 DNA reads TGTGCCAGCAGTTTAGCAGGGGGCTGGGGCACTGAAGCTTTCTTT.

This clone has only a few counts. V usage is TRBV2 and J usage is TRBJ1-4, with no clear D. Per the germline V gene, CDR1 is SNHLY and CDR2 is FYNNEI. Trimming pared 6 bases from V and 5 bases from J, leaving 16 bases between. The CDR3 length is 15 residues. This CDR3 reads CASSEPADPNEKLFF. The CDR3 coding sequence is TGTGCCAGCAGCGAGCCGGCGGATCCAAATGAAAAACTGTTTTTT.

The V call is TRBV18, the J call TRBJ2-7, with a weak D call TRBD1 (7 bases). The CDR3 consists of 14 residues. V shed 5 bases and J shed 4 bases, with 15 bases lying between them. Germline V gene lookup returns CDR1 KGHSH and CDR2 LQKENI. The CDR3 here is CASSTRGAQYEQYF. The DNA of the CDR3 is TGTGCCAGCTCAACCAGGGGGGCGCAGTACGAGCAGTACTTC.

The chain is built from TRBV3-1 (or the pseudogene TRBV3-2) and TRBJ2-7, with TRBD2 matching over 8 bases. The CDR3 runs to 14 residues. The V segment lost 4 bases and the J segment 5 bases; nucleotides outside the gene matches: 7. The germline gives CDR1 LGHDT, CDR2 YNNKEL (reference sequence). CDR3 sequence: CASSLTSGSNEQYF. In nucleotides, the CDR3 is TGTGCCAGCAGCCTCACTAGCGGCTCAAACGAGCAGTACTTC.

V gene TRBV9 combines with J gene TRBJ1-5; D gene ambiguous. Germline CDR1 SGDLS, CDR2 YYNGEE. The length of the CDR3 is 14 residues. V was clipped by 2 bases and J by 6 bases, with 12 bases between them. CDR3 nucleotide sequence: TGTGCCAGCAGCGTTCGGGAGGTAGGTCAGCCCCAGCATTTT. This sequence encodes CASSVREVGQPQHF. The complete variable domain, with remaining parts taken from reference TRBV9 and TRBJ1-5, reads DSGVTQTPKHLITATGQRVTLRCSPRSGDLSVYWYQQSLDQGLQFLIQYYNGEERAKGNILERFSAQQFPDLHSELNLSSLELGDSALYFCASSVREVGQPQHFGDGTRLSIL.

V gene TRBV19 combines with J gene TRBJ2-7; the D is unclear. Germline CDR1 is LNHDA and CDR2 is SQIVND (reference sequence). The V end was cut by 4 bases, the J end by 6 bases, with 10 bases between. The CDR3 is 12 amino acids. The CDR3 coding sequence is TGTGCCAGTAGTAGTCAGGTAGGCGAGCAGTACTTC. Its protein is CASSSQVGEQYF. The full variable domain, in which reference TRBV19 and TRBJ2-7 provide the parts outside the CDR3, is DGGITQSPKYLFRKEGQNVTLSCEQNLNHDAMYWYRQDPGQGLRLIYYSQIVNDFQKGDIAEGYSVSREKKESFPLTVTSAQKNPTAFYLCASSSQVGEQYFGPGTRLTVT.

With respect to this clone: Distinct nucleotide sequences in the sample also encode this CDR3. The chain employs TRBV9 and TRBJ1-1; the match to TRBD1 covers 7 bases. The CDR3 length is 15 residues. The ends lost 4 bases at V and 1 base at J; junction bases unmatched: 7. Germline assignment: CDR1 SGDLS and CDR2 YYNGEE. Here the CDR3 DNA reads TGTGCCAGCAGCCCAAGACAGGGAGGGAACACTGAAGCTTTCTTT. Protein product: CASSPRQGGNTEAFF.

The chain has TRBV29-1 and TRBJ1-2; D gene unclear. Germline CDR1 reads SQVTM; CDR2 reads ANQGSEA. V lost 4 bases and J 2 bases, leaving 5 bases between the germline ends. CDR3 length equals 11 residues. In DNA form, the CDR3 reads TGCAGCGTTGCGGTGAACTATGGCTACACCTTC. It translates to CSVAVNYGYTF.

This clone was recorded a few times. The chain recombines TRBV19 with TRBJ1-5; TRBD1 aligns across 9 bases. The germline gives CDR1 LNHDA, CDR2 SQIVND (reference sequence). V shed 3 bases, J shed 0 bases, and the junction held 3 bases outside the gene matches. CDR3 length: 16 residues. CDR3 bases: TGTGCCAGTAGTATTGGGACAGGGAATAGCAATCAGCCCCAGCATTTT. It specifies CASSIGTGNSNQPQHF.

The genes are TRBV7-9 and TRBJ1-4; D ambiguous. CDR1 SEHNR and CDR2 FQNEAQ come from the germline V gene (reference sequence). The CDR3 covers 16 residues. Trimming took 1 base from V and 1 from J, leaving 10 bases between them. CDR3 sequence: CASSLGVGITNEKLFF. Written as DNA, the CDR3 is TGTGCCAGCAGCTTAGGCGTGGGGATAACTAATGAAAAACTGTTTTTT.

The chain has TRBV7-8 and TRBJ2-3, with 7 positions matching TRBD1. The V gene's germline CDR1 is SGHVS and CDR2 FQNEAQ. This CDR3 region has 15 residues. Unmatched junction bases numbered 6, after V lost 5 bases and J lost 1 base. DNA for the CDR3: TGTGCCAGCAGCGCTCGGGACAGTGGCACAGATACGCAGTATTTT. Its protein product is CASSARDSGTDTQYF. The variable domain in full, completed from reference TRBV7-8 and TRBJ2-3, reads GAGVSQSPRYKVAKRGQDVALRCDPISGHVSLFWYQQALGQGPEFLTYFQNEAQLDKSGLPSDRFFAERPEGSVSTLKIQRTQQEDSAVYLCASSARDSGTDTQYFGPGTRLTVL.

The chain employs TRBV6-2 or TRBV6-3 and TRBJ1-1, with D uncertain. Per germline, CDR1 MNHEY and CDR2 SVGEGT. Trimming shortened V by 5 bases and J by 0 bases, and 13 bases separated the two germline ends. The CDR3 is 15 residues long. CDR3 protein: CASSPTQQMNTEAFF. DNA for the CDR3: TGTGCCAGCAGTCCGACACAGCAAATGAACACTGAAGCTTTCTTT.

The CDR3 sequence: CASSLVSGWQETQYF. CDR3 in DNA: TGCGCCAGCAGCTTGGTATCAGGGTGGCAAGAGACCCAGTACTTC. The chain has TRBV5-1 and TRBJ2-5; a possible D gene is TRBD1 (5 bases). The CDR3 has 15 amino acids. Trimming stripped 0 bases from V and 2 bases from J, with 11 bases between. From germline, CDR1 is SGHRS and CDR2 YFSETQ.

This chain uses TRBV5-8 with TRBJ2-6; D could derive from TRBD1 or TRBD2 (6 bases each). This CDR3 region has 18 residues. Between the trimmed V and J ends, which lost 1 base and 3 bases, there was a span of 17 bases. Germline V gene data show CDR1 as SGHTS and CDR2 as YDEGEE. CDR3 amino acids: CASSLLTRGRRGANVLTF. The CDR3 DNA is TGTGCCAGCAGCTTGCTAACACGGGGGCGCCGTGGGGCCAACGTCCTGACTTTC.

The V gene is TRBV28, the J gene TRBJ2-3; TRBD2 agrees at 7 bases. V trimming: 5 bases; J trimming: 0 bases; junction bases outside the gene matches: 5. This CDR3 contains 15 residues. CDR1 and CDR2 from the germline V gene are MDHEN and SYDVKM. DNA of the CDR3: TGTGCCAGCAGTACAGCGGGGACTAGCACAGATACGCAGTATTTT. This translates into CASSTAGTSTDTQYF. The variable domain in full, completed from reference TRBV28 and TRBJ2-3, reads DVKVTQSSRYLVKRTGEKVFLECVQDMDHENMFWYRQDPGLGLRLIYFSYDVKMKEKGDIPEGYSVSREKKERFSLILESASTNQTSMYLCASSTAGTSTDTQYFGPGTRLTVL.

The chain employs TRBV19 and TRBJ2-6, with D possibly being TRBD2 (6 bases). The germline V gene has CDR1 LNHDA and CDR2 SQIVND (reference sequence). This CDR3 spans 17 amino acids. V was cut by 7 bases and J by 0 bases, with 16 bases left in between. The CDR3 DNA sequence: TGTGCCAGTACGGGAGTGAGGGACCTCTCTGGGGCCAACGTCCTGACTTTC. It encodes CASTGVRDLSGANVLTF.

The chain employs TRBV10-3 and TRBJ2-4, with 8 positions matching TRBD1. With V trimmed by 2 bases and J by 6 bases, 6 bases remained unmatched. This CDR3 comprises 15 residues. Germline loops: CDR1 ENHRY, CDR2 SYGVKD. The CDR3 region has the DNA TGTGCCATCAGTGAGCCAGGGGGCGAGGGAAACATTCAGTACTTC. The encoded protein is CAISEPGGEGNIQYF.

J is TRBJ2-1 and V is TRBV25-1; TRBD1 matches at 10 bases. The CDR3 contains 14 residues. Germline CDR1 reads MGHDK; CDR2 reads SYGVNS. The ends lost 6 bases at V and 6 bases at J; junction bases unmatched: 5. The CDR3 sequence is CASSGTGVSNEQFF. In DNA, the CDR3 is TGTGCCAGCAGCGGGACAGGGGTTAGCAATGAGCAGTTCTTC.

J is TRBJ2-5 and V is TRBV10-2, with 10 bases identical to TRBD2. Germline CDR1 is WSHSY and CDR2 is SAAADI. The junction had 6 bases not matched to a gene; V was cut back by 3 bases and J by 5 bases. The CDR3 has 15 amino acids. CDR3 loop: CASSEKRGGGETQYF. In DNA form, the CDR3 reads TGCGCCAGCAGTGAAAAGCGGGGGGGAGGCGAGACCCAGTACTTC.

This clone was recorded a few times. The chain recombines TRBV5-1 with TRBJ2-7; either TRBD1 or TRBD2 may fit D (7 bases each). Trimming took 0 bases from V and 2 from J, leaving 21 bases between them. The CDR3 consists of 18 residues. The germline V gene has CDR1 SGHRS and CDR2 YFSETQ. CDR3 bases: TGCGCCAGCAGCTTGGCCGGGGGAGCGGGACAGAAGACCTACGAGCAGTACTTC. It encodes CASSLAGGAGQKTYEQYF.

The genes are TRBV5-1 and TRBJ2-7; no clear D. CDR1 is SGHRS, CDR2 YFSETQ, per germline. Trimming removed 4 bases from V and 2 bases from J, with 10 bases in between. The CDR3 runs 13 residues. As DNA, the CDR3 is TGCGCCAGCAGCCCTGAGCCCACCTACGAGCAGTACTTC. Protein sequence: CASSPEPTYEQYF.

The chain links TRBV5-5 to TRBJ2-7, with D perhaps matching TRBD1 or TRBD2 (5 bases each). CDR1 and CDR2 from the germline V gene are SGHKS and YYEKEE (reference sequence). V was shortened by 1 base and J by 2 bases, with 13 bases between the two germline ends. This CDR3 contains 15 residues. The CDR3 region has the DNA TGTGCCAGCAGCTTGTCGGGGCAGATCACCTACGAGCAGTACTTC. Its translation is CASSLSGQITYEQYF. Full variable domain (missing parts from reference TRBV5-5 and TRBJ2-7): DAGVTQSPTHLIKTRGQQVTLRCSPISGHKSVSWYQQVLGQGPQFIFQYYEKEERGRGNFPDRFSARQFPNYSSELNVNALLLGDSALYLCASSLSGQITYEQYFGPGTRLTVT.

The chain employs TRBV4-3 and TRBJ1-2; D call uncertain. This CDR3 spans 15 amino acids. Germline CDR1 reads LGHNA; CDR2 reads YSLEER. V gave up 3 bases and J gave up 4 bases, with 15 bases separating them. CDR3 DNA sequence: TGCGCCAGCAGCCACCGAGATCTATCCCCCTATGGCTACACCTTC. It yields the protein CASSHRDLSPYGYTF.